Listed below are T cell receptor beta chains from one sample, sequenced in a study of cytomegalovirus exposure and HLA in healthy donors. TCRdb's copy holds only in-frame clones and misses some; the assay was immunoSEQ multiplex PCR. The sample contains more than 85,000 clones, 76% of which appear only once. The sequenced sample was PBMCs. The receptors stem from a man aged 40-49 years in good health and CMV-seronegative. CDR3s include the opening cysteine and the closing phenylalanine or tryptophan. A D gene is named only where the DNA matches it firmly. Size values are once, few and many counts, or a class for expanded clones, and some rows have none.

NA	TRBV21-1	TRBJ2-3	NA	TGTGCCAGCAGCATACCGGGACAGGAGCTCACAGATACGCAGTATTTT	CASSIPGQELTDTQYF
few	TRBV5-6	TRBJ2-1	TRBD2	TGTGCCAGCAGCGGGGCGGGGGGCGCATACAATGAGCAGTTCTTC	CASSGAGGAYNEQFF
NA	TRBV7-3	TRBJ2-1	TRBD2	TGTGCCAGCAGCCCTGGGGGGCGGGGGGCCTACAATGAGCAGTTCTTC	CASSPGGRGAYNEQFF
NA	TRBV5-1	TRBJ2-7	NA	TGCGCCAGCAGCCCGACCGGGTTGTACGAGCAGTACTTC	CASSPTGLYEQYF
few	TRBV19	TRBJ1-5	NA	TGTGCCAGTAGTAAACAGAGCAATCAGCCCCAGCATTTT	CASSKQSNQPQHF
NA	TRBV7-9	TRBJ1-4	NA	TGTGCCAGCATGAACAGGGAAGGGATAACTAATGAAAAACTGTTTTTT	CASMNREGITNEKLFF
NA	TRBV11-2	TRBJ2-7	TRBD1	TGTGCCAGCAGCCGCAGGACAGGGGGAAAGGACGAGCAGTACTTC	CASSRRTGGKDEQYF
NA	TRBV30	TRBJ2-7	NA	TGTGCCTGGAGCCGGGACACTACCTACGAGCAGTACTTC	CAWSRDTTYEQYF
NA	TRBV30	TRBJ2-3	NA	TGTGCCTGGAGTGTTATCCTCGGGGATACGCAGTATTTT	CAWSVILGDTQYF
once	TRBV7-9	TRBJ2-7	NA	TGTGCCAGCAGCTCCGGACCTCCCCAGGGGCAGTACTTC	CASSSGPPQGQYF
NA	TRBV7-6	TRBJ2-2	TRBD2	TGTGCCAGCAGGCGGGGGGGCACCGGGGAGCTGTTTTTT	CASRRGGTGELFF
NA	TRBV7-9	TRBJ1-6	NA	TGTGCCAGCAGCTTGAGGTCCGATTCACCCCTCCACTTT	CASSLRSDSPLHF
NA	TRBV29-1	TRBJ2-7	TRBD2	TGCAGCGTGACCGGGACTAGCGGGATTAGCTCCTACGAGCAGTACTTC	CSVTGTSGISSYEQYF
NA	TRBV6-6	TRBJ1-4	NA	TGTGCCAGCAGTTACGGTCCGGGATTTAATGAAAAACTGTTTTTT	CASSYGPGFNEKLFF
NA	TRBV7-3	TRBJ2-3	NA	TGTGCCAGCAGCGCCTTCCCACGGGGGAGCTCAAACACAGATACGCAGTATTTT	CASSAFPRGSSNTDTQYF
few	TRBV7-9	TRBJ2-3	TRBD2	TGTGCCAGCAGCTTGGCGGGACTAGCGGGTCCCAGAGAGACAGATACGCAGTATTTT	CASSLAGLAGPRETDTQYF
NA	TRBV4-1	TRBJ1-2	TRBD1	TGCGCCAGCAGCCCACTTCCGGGACAGGGGGTAGGAGCTAACTATGGCTACACCTTC	CASSPLPGQGVGANYGYTF
NA	TRBV5-1	TRBJ2-2	NA	TGCGCCAGCAGCTTGAGTGTAGGGGGAAGGGCCGGGGAGCTGTTTTTT	CASSLSVGGRAGELFF
once	TRBV4-1	TRBJ1-5	NA	TGCGCCAGCAGCCAAGACAGGGGACAGCCCCAGCATTTT	CASSQDRGQPQHF
NA	TRBV7-9	TRBJ2-6	NA	TGTGCCAGCATCTTACGGTCTGGGGCCAACGTCCTGACTTTC	CASILRSGANVLTF
NA	TRBV9	TRBJ2-1	TRBD2	TGTGCCAGCAGCCCCCTTAAAACTAGCGGGAGGAGTAATGAGCAGTTCTTC	CASSPLKTSGRSNEQFF
NA	TRBV19	TRBJ1-6	TRBD1	TGTGCCAGTAGTATCCAGGGGGTAAATTCACCCCTCCACTTT	CASSIQGVNSPLHF
NA	TRBV29-1	TRBJ2-7	TRBD2	TGCAGCGTTGAAGATCTGGCGGGGGGGCTCTACGAGCAGTACTTC	CSVEDLAGGLYEQYF
NA	TRBV19	TRBJ2-3	NA	TGTGCCAGTTCGGCCGAAAGTAGTTCGGGGAGCACAGATACGCAGTATTTT	CASSAESSSGSTDTQYF
NA	TRBV7-8	TRBJ2-5	TRBD2	TGTGCCAGCAGCCCCTGGACTAGCGGGGTCCAAGAGACCCAGTACTTC	CASSPWTSGVQETQYF
few	TRBV18	TRBJ2-1	TRBD2	TGTGCCAGCTCATCCCCTAGCGGGCGGGGGAATGAGCAGTTCTTC	CASSSPSGRGNEQFF
NA	TRBV19	TRBJ1-6	TRBD1	TGTGCCAGTAGCCCGGGACAGGGATCCTGGATTTCACCCCTCCACTTT	CASSPGQGSWISPLHF
NA	TRBV7-2	TRBJ2-1	NA	TGTGCCAGCAGCTTAGAACAGGGAATTCTTGGCTACAATGAGCAGTTCTTC	CASSLEQGILGYNEQFF
NA	TRBV4-1	TRBJ1-5	TRBD1	TGCGCCAGCAGCCAAGAAGGGACAGGAGGCAATCAGCCCCAGCATTTT	CASSQEGTGGNQPQHF
NA	TRBV10-1	TRBJ2-3	TRBD2	TGCGCCAGCAGTGAGTCGAGTGGCGGGAGACCAGATACGCAGTATTTT	CASSESSGGRPDTQYF
NA	TRBV30	TRBJ1-6	NA	TGTGCCTGGAGTGTACCGATTCACAGGAATTCCTATAATTCACCCCTCCACTTT	CAWSVPIHRNSYNSPLHF
NA	TRBV19	TRBJ2-1	TRBD2	TGTGCCAGTAGTACCCCATCGGGAGGGTCCTACAATGAGCAGTTCTTC	CASSTPSGGSYNEQFF
NA	TRBV6-5	TRBJ1-3	NA	TGTGCCAGCAGGGAAGGGGGGGGCAGAAACACCATATATTTT	CASREGGGRNTIYF
NA	TRBV5-1	TRBJ2-2	TRBD1	TGCGCCAGCAGCTTGGAACAGGGGTCGAACACCGGGGAGCTGTTTTTT	CASSLEQGSNTGELFF
NA	TRBV5-4	TRBJ2-5	NA	TGTGCCAGCAGCTTAAAACAGGGAAGGCAAGAGACCCAGTACTTC	CASSLKQGRQETQYF
NA	TRBV7-6	TRBJ1-1	NA	TGTGCCAGCGGCTTAGAAGCAAGAGAGACTGATGAAGCTTTCTTT	CASGLEARETDEAFF
NA	TRBV30	TRBJ1-2	TRBD1	TGTGCCTGGGGTGACAGGGAGGGTGGCTACACCTTC	CAWGDREGGYTF
once	TRBV7-2	TRBJ2-3	TRBD2	TGTGCCAGCAGCTTAATCGGTCAGAGGGCGGGGGGTAGGGCAGATACGCAGTATTTT	CASSLIGQRAGGRADTQYF
few	TRBV6-1	TRBJ1-6	NA	TGTGCCAGCAGTGAAGGACAGGCTGAATCACCCCTCCACTTT	CASSEGQAESPLHF
NA	TRBV7-9	TRBJ1-2	NA	TGTTCCAGCAGCCAAAGGAGCGGGGGTGGTGTGGATGGCTACACCTTC	CSSSQRSGGGVDGYTF
NA	TRBV4-3	TRBJ2-3	TRBD2	TGCGCCAGCAGCCAAGTCGCGGGAGGCCGCACAGATACGCAGTATTTT	CASSQVAGGRTDTQYF
few	TRBV29-1	TRBJ2-2	TRBD1	TGCAGCGTTGACGGCAGGGGGAAACCCGGGGAGCTGTTTTTT	CSVDGRGKPGELFF
NA	TRBV2	TRBJ2-3	TRBD1	TGTGCCAGCAGTAACGGACAGGGCACAGATACGCAGTATTTT	CASSNGQGTDTQYF
NA	TRBV7-7	TRBJ2-3	TRBD1	TGTGCCAGCAGCCCCGGGACAGGGGGCAGAACAGATACGCAGTATTTT	CASSPGTGGRTDTQYF
NA	TRBV30	TRBJ2-2	TRBD1	TGTGCCGGTGGACAGGGGAACACCGGGGAGCTGTTTTTT	CAGGQGNTGELFF
NA	TRBV7-9	TRBJ1-1	NA	TGTGCCAGCAGCGTACAGGACATGAACACTGAAGCTTTCTTT	CASSVQDMNTEAFF
NA	TRBV7-2	TRBJ1-2	TRBD1	TGTGCCAGCAGCCAATCGACAGGGGGACAAAAAAACGCGCTAGGCTACACCTTC	CASSQSTGGQKNALGYTF
NA	TRBV4-3	TRBJ2-2	TRBD2	TGCGCCAGCAGCCTTTACCGGGGGGTACTAGCGGGAGGGAACACCGGGGAGCTGTTTTTT	CASSLYRGVLAGGNTGELFF
NA	TRBV6-5	TRBJ2-5	TRBD1	TGTGCCAGTTATTATGGACAGGAATTCCCGACCCAGTACTTC	CASYYGQEFPTQYF
NA	TRBV4-1	TRBJ1-5	NA	TGCGCCAGCAGCCAAGACAGGGGAGTGAAGCCCCAGCATTTT	CASSQDRGVKPQHF
NA	TRBV14	TRBJ2-7	TRBD1	TGTGCCAGCAGCCGCCAGGACAGGGTTATCGGCGAGCAGTACTTC	CASSRQDRVIGEQYF
NA	TRBV5-6	TRBJ1-5	NA	TGTGCCAGCAGCTCCGCCTTGGGGGCAAGCAATCAGCCCCAGCATTTT	CASSSALGASNQPQHF
NA	TRBV28	TRBJ1-2	NA	TGTGCCAGCAGTTTTAGGGGTGGCTACACCTTC	CASSFRGGYTF
NA	TRBV19	TRBJ1-1	TRBD1	TGTGCCAGTAGTAGAGGACAGGGGTCGACTGAAGCTTTCTTT	CASSRGQGSTEAFF
NA	TRBV10-1	TRBJ2-1	NA	TGCGCCAGCAGTCGGGATTTGAGCTCCTACAATGAGCAGTTCTTC	CASSRDLSSYNEQFF
NA	TRBV5-4	TRBJ2-7	TRBD2	TGTGCCAGCAGCGGGGGGACTAGCGGGAGGTCCTACGAGCAGTACTTC	CASSGGTSGRSYEQYF
NA	TRBV7-9	TRBJ2-7	TRBD1	TGTGCCAGCAGCCTGGGACAGGACAACTCCTACGAGCAGTACTTC	CASSLGQDNSYEQYF
NA	TRBV5-5	TRBJ1-4	TRBD1	TGTGCCAGCAGCAACACCGGGACAGGGAATGAAAAACTGTTTTTT	CASSNTGTGNEKLFF
NA	TRBV5-1	TRBJ2-4	NA	TGCGCCAGCAGCCCGGGACTTGATCTGGGCATTCAGTACTTC	CASSPGLDLGIQYF
NA	TRBV7-8	TRBJ2-7	TRBD2	TGTGCCAGCAGCTTAGTCTCGTGGACTAGCGCGTCCTACGAGCAGTACTTC	CASSLVSWTSASYEQYF